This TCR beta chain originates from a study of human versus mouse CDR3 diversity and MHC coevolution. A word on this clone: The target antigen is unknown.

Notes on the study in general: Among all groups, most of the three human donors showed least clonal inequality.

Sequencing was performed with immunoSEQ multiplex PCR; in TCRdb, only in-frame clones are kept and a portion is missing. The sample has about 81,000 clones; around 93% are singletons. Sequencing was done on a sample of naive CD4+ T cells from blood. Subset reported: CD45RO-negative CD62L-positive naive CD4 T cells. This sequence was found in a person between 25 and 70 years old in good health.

CDR3 sequence reads: CASSRAQGARYNEQFF. CDR3 bases: TGTGCCAGCTCACGCGCGCAGGGGGCTCGGTACAATGAGCAGTTCTTC. The chain joins TRBV18 to TRBJ2-1; 8 nucleotides line up with TRBD1. The trim removed 4 bases at V and 4 bases at J, leaving 9 bases unmatched. The CDR3 is 16 residues long. Germline V CDR1 and CDR2: KGHSH, LQKENI.